A selection of T cell receptor beta chains follows, all from one sample in a study of T cells in Graves' hyperthyroidism and ophthalmopathy. TCRdb independently ran MiXCR on the multiplex PCR reads; one entry per CDR3 protein. The data hold about 180,000 distinct CDR3 sequences, with approximately 15% observed a single time. The sequenced material came from blood. These receptor sequences come from a woman in her fifties or sixties with Graves' hyperthyroidism. Each CDR3 is given with its conserved first and last residue. D genes are given only for firm matches. Expanded clones get a size class; other rows say once, few or many, or leave the size out.

abundance: NA
v_gene: TRBV18
j_gene: TRBJ1-6
d_gene: NA
CDR3nt: TGTGCCAGCTCGCCCCAAGGGCAGCCTGAGGGGACCCTCCACTTT
CDR3aa: CASSPQGQPEGTLHF

abundance: many
v_gene: TRBV6-4
j_gene: TRBJ2-2
d_gene: NA
CDR3nt: TGTGCCAGCAGTGACCCGGGCGGGGAGCTGTTTTTT
CDR3aa: CASSDPGGELFF

abundance: many
v_gene: TRBV4-1
j_gene: TRBJ1-1
d_gene: NA
CDR3nt: TGCGCCAGCAGCCAATGGGCGGAGAACACTGAAGCTTTCTTT
CDR3aa: CASSQWAENTEAFF

abundance: NA
v_gene: TRBV13
j_gene: TRBJ2-5
d_gene: NA
CDR3nt: TGTGCCAGCAGCTTGGACGGACGAACCCAAGAGACCCAGTACTTC
CDR3aa: CASSLDGRTQETQYF

abundance: many
v_gene: TRBV6-5
j_gene: TRBJ1-1
d_gene: NA
CDR3nt: TGTGCCAGCAGTTACGGGCGAATGAACACTGAAGCTTTCTTT
CDR3aa: CASSYGRMNTEAFF

abundance: many
v_gene: TRBV28
j_gene: TRBJ1-3
d_gene: NA
CDR3nt: TGTGCCAGCAGTGAGCCGGGACCGAGCTCTGGAAACACCATATATTTT
CDR3aa: CASSEPGPSSGNTIYF

abundance: many
v_gene: TRBV29-1
j_gene: TRBJ2-1
d_gene: TRBD2
CDR3nt: TGCAGCGTCCCGGGACTAGGTAGTACTGAGCAGTTCTTC
CDR3aa: CSVPGLGSTEQFF

abundance: NA
v_gene: TRBV7-2
j_gene: TRBJ1-4
d_gene: TRBD1
CDR3nt: TGTGCCAGCAGCCCCGGGACAGATGAAAAACTGTTTTTT
CDR3aa: CASSPGTDEKLFF

abundance: many
v_gene: TRBV18
j_gene: TRBJ2-1
d_gene: TRBD2
CDR3nt: TGTGCCAGCTCCCTAGCGGGGGGAATATATGAGCAGTTCTTC
CDR3aa: CASSLAGGIYEQFF

abundance: NA
v_gene: TRBV15
j_gene: TRBJ1-1
d_gene: NA
CDR3nt: TGTGCCACCAGCAGAGATAATGCAGGTACTGAAGCTTTCTTT
CDR3aa: CATSRDNAGTEAFF

abundance: many
v_gene: TRBV4-1
j_gene: TRBJ2-2
d_gene: TRBD1
CDR3nt: TGCGCCAGCAGCCAGAAAGCGCCTCGGACAGGAGCCGGGGAGCTGTTTTTT
CDR3aa: CASSQKAPRTGAGELFF

abundance: many
v_gene: TRBV19
j_gene: TRBJ2-7
d_gene: NA
CDR3nt: TGTGCCAGTAGCTCAGAAACGGGACTCCCCACCTACGAGCAGTACTTC
CDR3aa: CASSSETGLPTYEQYF

abundance: NA
v_gene: TRBV6-1
j_gene: TRBJ1-5
d_gene: NA
CDR3nt: TGTGCCAGCAGACACGACATCTATAGCAATCAGCCCCAGCATTTT
CDR3aa: CASRHDIYSNQPQHF

abundance: many
v_gene: TRBV6-1
j_gene: TRBJ1-5
d_gene: NA
CDR3nt: TGTGCCAGCAGTTTTTCCGGCGGCATCAATCAGCCCCAGCATTTT
CDR3aa: CASSFSGGINQPQHF

abundance: many
v_gene: TRBV29-1
j_gene: TRBJ1-3
d_gene: NA
CDR3nt: TGCAGCGTTGAAATTGGGAACACCATATATTTT
CDR3aa: CSVEIGNTIYF

abundance: many
v_gene: TRBV28
j_gene: TRBJ1-5
d_gene: NA
CDR3nt: TGTGCCAGCTGTTTAGACAACAATCAGCCCCAGCATTTT
CDR3aa: CASCLDNNQPQHF